The present entry profiles one T cell receptor (beta chain) with its context. Its antigen remains unknown. This sample is drawn from a study of shared clonotypes between healthy human individuals. Looking at the study overall: Per donor, three plates held CD4 naive cells, three held CD4 memory, two held CD8 naive and one held CD8 memory. Study conclusions and caveats: Clonotypes shared by all four sorted-subset donors had higher generation probabilities than non-shared clonotypes. An expected dependence of interdonor clonotype sharing on sequencing depth was noted.

CD45RO-negative, CCR7-positively selected cells formed the naive CD8 fraction, excluding terminally differentiated effector memory CD45RA+ cells. Only in-frame clones appear in the TCRdb table, and some are missing; sequencing was by immunoSEQ multiplex PCR. This sample has hundreds of thousands of clones, with roughly 95% found just once. The CDR3 has 15 residues. Trimming shortened V by 5 bases and J by 5 bases, and 18 bases separated the two germline ends. Germline-derived CDR1 and CDR2 are MDHEN and SYDVKM. The chain uses TRBV28 and TRBJ1-1, with a possible D match to TRBD1 (6 bases). Sequenced sample: naive CD8+ T cells sorted from blood. This receptor was identified in a young woman in good health. As DNA, the CDR3 is TGTGCCAGCAGTGTACTAGACAGGCCCCAGACTGAAGCTTTCTTT. Protein: CASSVLDRPQTEAFF.